In its sample, the clone carrying this T cell receptor (beta chain) was seen a few times. Multiplex touch-down PCR with TRB-A/B primers amplified rearranged V-D-J TRB sequences. TCRdb re-called the multiplex PCR reads through MiXCR, storing one row per CDR3 protein. The sample consists of several hundred distinct CDR3 sequences, roughly a fifth of them appearing once. This sample was included in a study of T cell repertoires in aging, cancer and after chemotherapy. TCR beta rearrangements were amplified from peripheral blood genomic DNA. Germline CDR1 and CDR2: LGHNA and YNFKEQ. This CDR3 has 13 residues. V was cut by 1 base and J by 4 bases, with 7 bases left in between.

This clonotype was sampled from a human donor with a blood cancer. The J gene is TRBJ1-1, the V gene TRBV4-2; D ambiguous. Sequencing was performed on blood. The CDR3, as DNA: TGTGCCAGCAGCCAAGCCAAGAGCACTGAAGCTTTCTTT. The encoded protein is CASSQAKSTEAFF.